These 15 T cell receptor beta chains share one sample of origin, sequenced in a study of T cells expressing NK-cell markers. Using the 5' RACE reads, TCRdb records one entry per CDR3 protein without DNA. The listing contains tens of thousands of distinct CDR3 sequences. Sequencing was performed on blood T cells: a sorted CD56 or NKG2C T cell subset, CD4+ or CD8+ T cells, or bulk PBMC T cells (not recorded which). The source of these receptors is a woman between 18 and 69 years old in good health.

The V gene is TRBV12-3 or TRBV12-4, the J gene TRBJ2-3; TCRdb's D call of TRBD2 is untestable without DNA. The CDR3 totals 16 residues. CDR3 loop: CASSKRTSGYTDTQYF.

V gene TRBV7-8 combines with J gene TRBJ2-3; without DNA, the TCRdb call of TRBD2 cannot be checked. Per germline, CDR1 SGHVS and CDR2 FQNEAQ. The CDR3 is 13 amino acids. The CDR3: CASSSLSTDTQYF.

This chain joins TRBV7-9 and TRBJ2-7. The CDR3 totals 14 residues. In germline, CDR1 is SEHNR, CDR2 FQNEAQ (reference sequence). CDR3 protein: CASSLSVGFYEQYF. Together with reference TRBV7-9 and TRBJ2-7, the CDR3 gives the full variable domain: DTGVSQNPRHKITKRGQNVTFRCDPISEHNRLYWYRQTLGQGPEFLTYFQNEAQLEKSRLLSDRFSAERPKGSFSTLEIQRTEQGDSAMYLCASSLSVGFYEQYFGPGTRLTVT.

The rearrangement uses TRBV9 and TRBJ2-4; the TCRdb call, TRBD2, lacks DNA for checking. Germline V lookup: CDR1 SGDLS, CDR2 YYNGEE. The CDR3 covers 15 residues. This CDR3 reads CASSASGRAKNIQYF.

The chain employs TRBV5-1 and TRBJ1-2. Germline assignment: CDR1 SGHRS and CDR2 YFSETQ. There are 15 residues in the CDR3. CDR3 loop: CASSLLQGQNYGYTF.

The J gene is TRBJ2-1, the V gene TRBV27; the D call of TRBD2 rests on TCRdb alone, since no DNA is present to check it. Germline-derived CDR1 and CDR2 are MNHEY and SMNVEV (reference sequence). There are 15 residues in the CDR3. CDR3 protein: CASRGTSGPYNEQFF.

This chain joins TRBV29-1 and TRBJ2-3; TCRdb lists TRBD2, though no DNA is available to test this call. CDR3 size: 14 residues. Germline loops: CDR1 SQVTM, CDR2 ANQGSEA. The CDR3 here is CSVDSEVNTDTQYF.

The rearrangement uses TRBV7-2 and TRBJ1-2; the D call of TRBD1 rests on TCRdb alone, since no DNA is present to check it. CDR3 length: 14 residues. Germline CDR1 and CDR2: SGHTA and FQGNSA. CDR3 sequence: CASSYRDGPYGYTF.

This chain uses TRBV5-1 with TRBJ2-1; the TRBD2 assignment by TCRdb is unverifiable without DNA. Germline CDR1 and CDR2: SGHRS and YFSETQ. CDR3 length: 16 residues. The CDR3 sequence: CASSLGESWGYNEQFF.

The chain employs TRBV4-2 and TRBJ2-5; TCRdb proposes TRBD2, but this gene call is untestable without DNA. CDR3 length: 19 amino acids. Germline CDR1 LGHNA, CDR2 YNFKEQ. CDR3 sequence reads: CASSHSIPGAGGPRETQYF.

The chain couples TRBV5-6 to TRBJ2-1. CDR3 length: 12 amino acids. Germline V gives CDR1 SGHDT, CDR2 YYEEEE. This chain's CDR3 is CASSWQERWQFF.

The rearrangement uses TRBV11-2 and TRBJ2-1; the D call of TRBD2 rests on TCRdb alone, since no DNA is present to check it. This CDR3 is 15 amino acids long. CDR1 is SGHAT and CDR2 is FQNNGV in the germline V gene. The CDR3 spells CASSLASGLHNEQFF. Using reference TRBV11-2 and TRBJ2-1 for the parts outside the CDR3, the full variable domain is EAGVAQSPRYKIIEKRQSVAFWCNPISGHATLYWYQQILGQGPKLLIQFQNNGVVDDSQLPKDRFSAERLKGVDSTLKIQPAKLEDSAVYLCASSLASGLHNEQFFGPGTRLTVL.

The chain employs TRBV4-2 and TRBJ2-5; the D gene TCRdb calls, TRBD2, cannot be checked with no DNA. CDR1 and CDR2 from the germline V gene are LGHNA and YNFKEQ. This CDR3 comprises 16 residues. CDR3 amino acids: CASSQTLAGAQETQYF.

The CDR3 here is CASSLGPTRSYNEQFF. The chain is built from TRBV12-3 or TRBV12-4 and TRBJ2-1. The CDR3 covers 16 residues.

V and J are TRBV15 and TRBJ2-7; absent DNA, TCRdb's TRBD2 call cannot be checked. Germline V gives CDR1 LNHNV, CDR2 YYDKDF (reference sequence). The CDR3 sequence is 17 residues long. The chain's CDR3 is CATSRVSPGLAGDEQYF.